This TCR beta chain was found in a study of CD8 T cells in ankylosing spondylitis. MiXCR, run by TCRdb on the 5' RACE reads, gives a single entry per CDR3 protein. The data show about 36,000 distinct CDR3 sequences, roughly 12% seen once. The germline CDR1 and CDR2 sequences are SEHNR and FQNEAQ (reference sequence). The ends were cut back, 8 bases at V and 6 bases at J, with 15 bases in the middle. The CDR3 has 13 residues. The receptor's source is a male donor with ankylosing spondylitis. The rearrangement joins TRBV7-9 to TRBJ2-3; D possibly matches TRBD1 or TRBD2 (6 bases each). The sequenced material came from synovial fluid, either unsorted or a sorted T cell fraction (not recorded which). The CDR3 DNA reads as TGTGCCAGCTCTGGGGGGCCCGGTGATACGCAGTATTTT. This encodes CASSGGPGDTQYF.